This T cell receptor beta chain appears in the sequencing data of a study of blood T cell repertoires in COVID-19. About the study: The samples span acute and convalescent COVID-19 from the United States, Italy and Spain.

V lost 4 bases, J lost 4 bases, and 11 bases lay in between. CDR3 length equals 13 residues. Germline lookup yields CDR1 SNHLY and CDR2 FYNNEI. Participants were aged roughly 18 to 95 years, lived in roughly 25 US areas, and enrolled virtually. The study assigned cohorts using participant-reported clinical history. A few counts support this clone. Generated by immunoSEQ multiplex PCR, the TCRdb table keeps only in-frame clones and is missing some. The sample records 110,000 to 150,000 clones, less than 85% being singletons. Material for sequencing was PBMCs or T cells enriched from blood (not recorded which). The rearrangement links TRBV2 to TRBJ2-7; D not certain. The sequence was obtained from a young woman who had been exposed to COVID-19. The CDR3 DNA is TGTGCCAGCAGTGTCGCAGCTAGGTACGAGCAGTACTTC. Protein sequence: CASSVAARYEQYF.